Listed here are 16 T cell receptor beta chains from one sample, sequenced in a study of T-cell memory formation after mild COVID-19. One entry per CDR3 protein, called by TCRdb with MiXCR from the 5' RACE reads. In the table there are 500,000 to 600,000 distinct CDR3 sequences, 15% to 20% of which are singletons. Sequenced: PBMCs or a T cell subset sorted from them (not recorded which). The source is an adult woman who had mild COVID-19 (a few samples of this study predate the infection). Cell type and time point are not known.

This clonotype has a handful of counts. The gene calls are TRBV7-3 and TRBJ2-1; D is possibly TRBD1 or TRBD2 (5 bases each). Trimming stripped 5 bases from V and 10 bases from J, with 18 bases between. The CDR3 extends over 14 amino acids. Germline CDR1 is SGHTA and CDR2 is FQGTGA. CDR3 sequence reads: CASSQGPTLTEQFF. The CDR3 region has the DNA TGTGCCAGCAGCCAGGGACCGACCTTGACGGAGCAGTTCTTC.

V gene TRBV24-1 combines with J gene TRBJ2-3; 13 bases fit TRBD2. This CDR3 has 17 residues. Germline CDR1 and CDR2: KGHDR and SFDVKD. The J segment lost 5 bases and the V segment lost 4 bases, leaving 8 bases of the junction unmatched. The CDR3 region is CATSDSFTSGREDTQYF. The CDR3 region has the DNA TGTGCCACCAGTGACTCCTTTACTAGCGGGAGGGAAGATACGCAGTATTTT.

In this sample, this clonotype turned up a few times. V is TRBV20-1 and J is TRBJ2-7, with 8 nucleotides matching TRBD1. V was pared by 2 bases and J by 2 bases, with 2 bases of the junction left unmatched. There are 13 residues in the CDR3. Germline assignment: CDR1 DFQATT and CDR2 SNEGSKA (reference sequence). CDR3 sequence (DNA): TGCAGTGCTAGATCAGGGGGCCCCTACGAGCAGTACTTC. Its translation is CSARSGGPYEQYF.

This rearrangement joins TRBV27 to TRBJ1-1; possible D gene TRBD1, 6 bases. Between the trimmed V and J ends, which lost 2 bases and 7 bases, there was a span of 14 bases. Germline V gives CDR1 MNHEY, CDR2 SMNVEV (reference sequence). The length of the CDR3 is 14 residues. CDR3 region: CASSLRWEGGEAFF. The CDR3 nucleotides read TGTGCCAGCAGTTTAAGATGGGAGGGGGGTGAAGCTTTCTTT.

This clonotype was seen a few times. The chain uses TRBV5-1 and TRBJ2-7, with a weak D call TRBD2 (6 bases). From germline, CDR1 is SGHRS and CDR2 YFSETQ. V lost 4 bases and J 0 bases, leaving 17 bases between the germline ends. The CDR3 has 16 residues. Written as DNA, the CDR3 is TGCGCCAGCAGCCTGGACTACTTATCCCCCTCCTACGAGCAGTACTTC. Translating gives CASSLDYLSPSYEQYF.

The J gene is TRBJ1-6, the V gene TRBV7-3, with D hard to call. Germline V gene sequence: CDR1 SGHTA, CDR2 FQGTGA. The CDR3 covers 13 residues. The V end was cut by 4 bases, the J end by 13 bases, with 14 bases between. The CDR3 here is CASSSGAWAPLHF. DNA for the CDR3: TGTGCCAGCAGCTCGGGAGCGTGGGCCCCCCTCCACTTT.

This clonotype was detected a few times. The genes are TRBV4-3 and TRBJ2-7; the D gene is possibly TRBD1 (5 bases). The V end was cut by 0 bases, the J end by 2 bases, with 11 bases between. Germline loops: CDR1 LGHNA, CDR2 YSLEER. The CDR3 extends over 15 amino acids. The CDR3 protein is CASSQDRAGPYEQYF. The CDR3 region has the DNA TGCGCCAGCAGCCAAGATCGGGCAGGGCCCTACGAGCAGTACTTC.

The table lists this clonotype with a count of one. This chain uses TRBV30 with TRBJ2-1, with D perhaps TRBD2 (6 bases). CDR1 GTSNPN and CDR2 SVGIG come from the germline V gene (reference sequence). Deletions cut 1 base from V and 5 bases from J, with 12 bases between. The CDR3 runs to 14 residues. The CDR3 here is CAWSGGVGDNEQFF. The CDR3 nucleotides are TGTGCCTGGAGTGGGGGGGTTGGAGACAATGAGCAGTTCTTC.

There are a few counts of this clonotype. V is TRBV15 and J is TRBJ2-3; 9 nucleotides agree with TRBD2. Germline-derived CDR1 and CDR2 are LNHNV and YYDKDF (reference sequence). The junction had 11 bases not matched to a gene; V was cut back by 6 bases and J by 4 bases. This CDR3 contains 16 residues. The CDR3 nucleotides are TGTGCCACCAGTTACGTAGCGGGAGAAGTGGCAGATACGCAGTATTTT. As protein: CATSYVAGEVADTQYF.

This clonotype was picked up a small number of times. The chain carries TRBV7-9 and TRBJ1-1; D is uncertain. Trimming shortened V by 5 bases and J by 6 bases, and 10 bases separated the two germline ends. The CDR3 covers 12 residues. Germline CDR1 SEHNR, CDR2 FQNEAQ (reference sequence). CDR3 sequence reads: CASSRRQAEAFF. CDR3 DNA sequence: TGTGCCAGCAGCCGCAGACAAGCTGAAGCTTTCTTT. The full variable domain, its missing parts supplied by reference TRBV7-9 and TRBJ1-1, is DTGVSQNPRHKITKRGQNVTFRCDPISEHNRLYWYRQTLGQGPEFLTYFQNEAQLEKSRLLSDRFSAERPKGSFSTLEIQRTEQGDSAMYLCASSRRQAEAFFGQGTRLTVV.

This clonotype has just a few counts. This sequence joins TRBV7-6 and TRBJ2-5; tentative D call: TRBD2 (6 bases). The CDR3 loop spans 15 amino acids. Trimming removed 2 bases at V and 5 bases at J, with 15 bases between. In germline, CDR1 is SGHVS, CDR2 FNYEAQ. CDR3 bases: TGTGCCAGCAGCTTACACGCCGGACTATCGGAGACCCAGTACTTC. Translating gives CASSLHAGLSETQYF.

This clonotype was found a few times. The rearrangement joins TRBV29-1 to TRBJ2-7, with a weak D call TRBD1 (6 bases). Germline lookup yields CDR1 SQVTM and CDR2 ANQGSEA. The germline V and J ends were trimmed by 7 bases and 5 bases, with 12 bases remaining between them. This CDR3 comprises 11 residues. This chain's CDR3 is CSAQGLDEQYF. The CDR3, as DNA: TGCAGCGCCCAGGGGTTAGACGAGCAGTACTTC.

Many counts were recorded for this clonotype. CDR3 bases: TGTGCCAGCAGACACATCGGGCGAACAGATACGCAGTATTTT. Amino acid sequence: CASRHIGRTDTQYF. The rearrangement uses TRBV4-2 and TRBJ2-3; D call uncertain. Deletions cut 6 bases from V and 3 bases from J, with 13 bases between. CDR1 is LGHNA, CDR2 YNFKEQ, per germline. The CDR3 extends over 14 amino acids.

The chain couples TRBV14 to TRBJ2-5, with a tentative D call TRBD2 (5 bases). The germline V gene has CDR1 SGHDN and CDR2 FVKESK. V lost 4 bases, J lost 3 bases, and 9 bases lay in between. The CDR3 has 13 residues. The CDR3 DNA sequence: TGTGCCAGCAGCCTCGGGATTGAAGAGACCCAGTACTTC. Translation: CASSLGIEETQYF.

This clonotype occurred a few times. The chain recombines TRBV4-1 with TRBJ2-2; TRBD1 matches 7 bases. J lost 3 bases, V lost 4 bases, and 8 bases had no gene match. Looked up from germline, CDR1 is MGHRA and CDR2 is YSYEKL. This CDR3 is built from 16 residues. The CDR3 loop reads CASSLPSGGDTGELFF. The CDR3 DNA is TGCGCCAGCAGCCTACCATCAGGGGGAGACACCGGGGAGCTGTTTTTT.

The V call is TRBV18, the J call TRBJ2-7; tentative D call: TRBD1 (6 bases). The CDR3 runs to 15 residues. The germline V gene has CDR1 KGHSH and CDR2 LQKENI. Trimming stripped 0 bases from V and 3 bases from J, with 12 bases between. CDR3 coding DNA: TGTGCCAGCTCACCACCTCAGACAGGCATCTACGAGCAGTACTTC. Amino acids: CASSPPQTGIYEQYF.